These 4 T cell receptor beta chains were all obtained from the same sample, sequenced in a study of cytomegalovirus exposure and HLA in healthy donors. PCR involved 60 Vbeta and 13 Jbeta primers. The protocol was immunoSEQ multiplex PCR, while the TCRdb copy is restricted to in-frame clones and leaves out a portion. This table has roughly 100,000 clones, roughly 76% appearing once. The specimen was PBMCs. These receptors all stem from a man aged 35-49 years in good health and CMV-seronegative.

The rearrangement links TRBV5-6 to TRBJ2-3; D gene ambiguous. Germline-derived CDR1 and CDR2 are SGHDT and YYEEEE. The V gene lost 0 bases and the J gene lost 2 bases, with 10 bases spanning the gap. The CDR3 runs to 15 residues. The CDR3 DNA is TGTGCCAGCAGCTTGGCTGGCAGGTTCACAGATACGCAGTATTTT. It encodes CASSLAGRFTDTQYF.

Details on this clone: An end of the junction differs from the germline gene, which may be a read error. This chain joins TRBV7-9 and TRBJ1-1, with 9 bases fitting TRBD1. Germline-derived CDR1 and CDR2 are SEHNR and FQNEAQ (reference sequence). This CDR3 has 14 residues. The CDR3 coding sequence is TGTTCCAGCAGTCGGGGGACAGGGCTCACTGAAGCTTTCTTT. Translated: CSSSRGTGLTEAFF.

The chain is built from TRBV5-5 and TRBJ1-1; perhaps TRBD1 as D (5 bases). V lost 0 bases and J lost 3, with 9 bases in between. Looked up from germline, CDR1 is SGHKS and CDR2 is YYEKEE (reference sequence). The CDR3 covers 14 residues. The CDR3 spells CASSLEGRDTEAFF. CDR3 bases: TGTGCCAGCAGCTTGGAGGGGAGGGACACTGAAGCTTTCTTT.

The chain uses TRBV5-1 and TRBJ1-1, with D hard to call. This CDR3 region has 13 residues. V was pared by 4 bases and J by 1 base, with 8 bases between. Germline CDR1 and CDR2: SGHRS and YFSETQ. CDR3 loop: CASSPTWNTEAFF. The CDR3 DNA reads TGCGCCAGCAGCCCTACCTGGAACACTGAAGCTTTCTTT.